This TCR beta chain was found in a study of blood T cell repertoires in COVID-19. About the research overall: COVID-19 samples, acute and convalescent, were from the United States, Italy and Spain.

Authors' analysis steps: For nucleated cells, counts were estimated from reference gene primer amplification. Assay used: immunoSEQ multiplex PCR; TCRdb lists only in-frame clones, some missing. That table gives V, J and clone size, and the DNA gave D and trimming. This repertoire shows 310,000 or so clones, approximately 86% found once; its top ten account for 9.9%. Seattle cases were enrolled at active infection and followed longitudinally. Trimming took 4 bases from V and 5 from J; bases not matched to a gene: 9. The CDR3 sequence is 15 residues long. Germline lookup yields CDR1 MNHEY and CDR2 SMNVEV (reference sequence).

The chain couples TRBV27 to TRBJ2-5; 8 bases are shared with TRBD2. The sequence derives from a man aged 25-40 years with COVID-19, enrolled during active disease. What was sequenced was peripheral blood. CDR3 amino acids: CASSSRVAGRETQYF. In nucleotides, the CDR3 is TGTGCCAGCAGTTCCAGGGTAGCGGGGAGGGAGACCCAGTACTTC.